This note documents a single T cell receptor beta chain sequence. This clonotype was detected only a few times. Its recognized antigen is unknown. No per-base quality is available; no much larger clone lies one base away. From the germline V gene, CDR1 is MNHNS and CDR2 is SASEGT. The CDR3, cysteine through phenylalanine, is 13 amino acids long. Only CDR3 DNA is held: 39 bases, read in frame from base 1. V is pared back by 6 bases and J by 1 base, with 10 bases lying between the germline termini. The sample originates from a study of regulatory T cells in long-lasting Graves disease (dated by TCRdb to about 2021). General notes on the study: To count as having persistent Graves' disease, a patient had to have received antithyroid drug treatment for over 5 years with TSH receptor autoantibodies remaining persistently positive. Peripheral blood TCR sequencing and RNA sequencing compared persistent Graves' disease patients with newly diagnosed Graves' disease patients. A total of around 35 samples underwent TCR sequencing: roughly 13 from persistent and roughly 20 from newly diagnosed Graves' disease patients. The study was conducted in China and was registered as a clinical trial. Persistent Graves' disease patients in the clinical cohort had taken antithyroid drugs for 8 to 12 years on average.

The protocol used for the library was multiplex PCR. Sequencing took place on an Illumina HiSeq 4000. CDR3 regions were amplified by Arm-PCR with iRepertoire HTBI primers to construct TCR beta libraries. PCR products were gel purified before sequencing. As for how the authors treated the data: Gene usage analysis of CDR3 amino acid clonotypes relied on the approximately 60 TRBV and 13 to 15 TRBJ segments identified across samples. COPE and FqMerger were used to merge filtered high-quality paired reads into contigs. BLAST was used to align contigs to IMGT TRBV, TRBD and TRBJ reference genes, with CDR3 defined following IMGT. Any clonotype with a frequency above 0.1% was classified as a highly expanded clone. Shannon entropy was used to measure repertoire diversity, and the Gini coefficient was used to measure V-J evenness. A clonotype found in more than one individual was treated as public. TCRdb cleaned the public reads at Q25 with fastp, built clones with MiXCR and kept in-frame beta chains. For every CDR3 protein sequence, its rows merge into one entry that carries the most common genes and DNA. The V and J calls come from TCRdb's annotation, not from the publication. The table for this sample lists over 350,000 distinct CDR3 sequences; more than 20% of them were counted only once. The top ten constitute around 21% of the sample.

The time point label corresponds to: persistent/refractory GD, antithyroid drugs over 5 years with positive TRAb. For both TCR sequencing and RNA sequencing, RNA was extracted from PBMCs using TRIzol. The diagnosis of Graves' disease followed American Thyroid Association guidelines. Recruitment of patients was carried out at an endocrinology department in Xi'an, China. From each patient, about 8.9 milliliters of peripheral blood was collected into an EDTA anticoagulant tube. Ficoll Paque Plus density gradient separation was used to isolate PBMCs, and no additional T cell sorting was done. RNA quality was checked with an Agilent 2100 Bioanalyzer and agarose gel, and concentration with a NanoDrop 2000. What the research found in general, with its limitations: Only peripheral blood was studied, because thyroid tissue, the primary lesion, was inaccessible. Persistent Graves' disease patients showed lower TCR Shannon entropy and fewer highly expanded clones than newly diagnosed patients, suggesting clonal expansion. Sequencing and analysis were limited to the TCR beta chain. As a limitation, the authors acknowledged that the small sample size may reduce accuracy. More public clonotypes were shared among persistent patients (roughly 3,000) than among newly diagnosed patients (roughly 1,000). TRBV28, TRBJ1-2 and TRBJ2-5 were preferentially used in persistent disease, while TRBV20-1 and TRBJ2-1 were favored in newly diagnosed disease.

The chain couples TRBV6-1 to TRBJ2-7, with a tentative D gene TRBD2 over 5 matching bases. This TCR was recovered from a female donor with Graves disease. Here the sequenced sample was peripheral blood mononuclear cells (PBMCs), taken when the disease was refractory, from a patient treated with antithyroid drugs. The CDR3 region reads CASRVSVSYEQYF. The DNA sequence follows: TGTGCCAGCAGGGTTAGCGTATCCTACGAGCAGTACTTC.